This TCR beta chain was observed in a study of T-cell reconstitution after alpha-beta-depleted transplantation in children. Points from the study as a whole: By one year post-transplant, T-cell counts and diversity largely arose from T cells that were newly produced. Where alpha-beta T cells came from about two months after transplant was reportedly several hundred expanded graft clones. From surviving recipient T cells and thymic progenitors came the high day-60 TCRbeta diversity observed in some patients.

This CDR3 is 13 amino acids long. V lost 0 bases, J lost 7 bases, and 9 bases lay in between. CDR1 LGHDT and CDR2 YNNKEL come from the germline V gene (reference sequence). This clonotype occurred a few times. Its specificity is not known. Preparation of the TCRbeta library was carried out with unique molecular identifiers. In TCRdb, the PCR reads were re-called with MiXCR into one record per CDR3 protein. The sample lists 250,000 to 300,000 distinct CDR3 sequences; about 7.3% were seen once. This specimen was peripheral blood, taken 360 days after TCRalphabeta/CD19-depleted stem cell transplant. The receptor's source is a female patient aged 2 to 10 who had a stem cell transplant for Fanconi anemia, so the T cells may come from the graft donor. The chain is built from TRBV3-1 and TRBJ1-2; no definite D call. The chain's CDR3 is CASSQEFRFGYTF. The CDR3 DNA sequence: TGTGCCAGCAGCCAAGAGTTCAGGTTTGGCTACACCTTC.